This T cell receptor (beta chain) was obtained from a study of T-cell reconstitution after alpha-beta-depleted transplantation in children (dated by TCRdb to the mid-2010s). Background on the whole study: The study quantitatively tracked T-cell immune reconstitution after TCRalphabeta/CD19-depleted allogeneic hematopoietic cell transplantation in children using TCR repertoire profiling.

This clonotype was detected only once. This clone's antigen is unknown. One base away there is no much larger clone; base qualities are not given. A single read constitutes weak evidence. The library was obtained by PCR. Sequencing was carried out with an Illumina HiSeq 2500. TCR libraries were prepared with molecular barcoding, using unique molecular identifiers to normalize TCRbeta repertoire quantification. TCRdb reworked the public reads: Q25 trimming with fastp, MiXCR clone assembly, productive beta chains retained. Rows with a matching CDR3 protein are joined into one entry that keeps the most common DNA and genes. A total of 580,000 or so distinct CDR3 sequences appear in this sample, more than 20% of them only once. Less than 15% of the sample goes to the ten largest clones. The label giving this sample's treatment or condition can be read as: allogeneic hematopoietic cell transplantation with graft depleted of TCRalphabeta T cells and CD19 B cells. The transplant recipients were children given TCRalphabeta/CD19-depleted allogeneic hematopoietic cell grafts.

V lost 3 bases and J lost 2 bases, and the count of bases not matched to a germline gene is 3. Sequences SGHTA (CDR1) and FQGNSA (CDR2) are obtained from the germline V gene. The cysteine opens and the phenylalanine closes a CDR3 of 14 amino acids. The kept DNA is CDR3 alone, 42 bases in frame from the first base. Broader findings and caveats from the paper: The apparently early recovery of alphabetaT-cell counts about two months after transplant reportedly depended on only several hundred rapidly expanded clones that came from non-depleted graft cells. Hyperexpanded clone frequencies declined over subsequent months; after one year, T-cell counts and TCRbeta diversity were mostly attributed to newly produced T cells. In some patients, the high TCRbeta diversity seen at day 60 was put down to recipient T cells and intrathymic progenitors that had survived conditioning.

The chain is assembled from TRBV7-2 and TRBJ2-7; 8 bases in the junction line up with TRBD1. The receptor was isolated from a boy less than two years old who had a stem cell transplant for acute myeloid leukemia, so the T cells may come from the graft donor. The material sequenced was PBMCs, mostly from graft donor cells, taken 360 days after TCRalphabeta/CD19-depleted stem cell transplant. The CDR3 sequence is CASSFRGPPYEQYF. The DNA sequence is TGTGCCAGCAGCTTCAGGGGGCCCCCCTACGAGCAGTACTTC.